This T cell receptor (beta chain) comes out of a study of PD-L1 blockade in urothelial cancer. Study in general: Blood analysis took place 3 weeks (second dose) and 6 weeks after treatment start. Study-level results: For durable-benefit patients, tumor-associated blood clones expanded more at 3 weeks.

This clone was picked up one time. Its antigen is not identified. What went into each PCR as a spike was synthetic TCR analog templates. The repertoire was sequenced with immunoSEQ multiplex PCR; TCRdb's copy has only in-frame clones and lacks some. The sample contains more than 60,000 clones, 88% of which appear only once. This CDR3 has 12 amino acids. The V and J ends lost 5 bases and 6 bases respectively, with 10 bases between them. CDR1 SEHNR and CDR2 FQNEAQ come from the germline V gene (reference sequence). Time point here: peripheral blood 6 weeks after treatment start. The TCR was taken from a man aged 55 to 70 with urothelial cancer. Specimen: PBMCs, collected around atezolizumab (anti-PD-L1) treatment. The chain joins TRBV7-9 to TRBJ1-2; D not resolved. DNA for the CDR3: TGTGCCAGCAGCGCAGTCAACGATGGCTACACCTTC. It translates to CASSAVNDGYTF. The whole variable domain, remainder taken from reference TRBV7-9 and TRBJ1-2, is DTGVSQNPRHKITKRGQNVTFRCDPISEHNRLYWYRQTLGQGPEFLTYFQNEAQLEKSRLLSDRFSAERPKGSFSTLEIQRTEQGDSAMYLCASSAVNDGYTFGSGTRLTVV.